The clone carrying this T cell receptor (beta chain) came up a few times. This record comes from a study of blood T cell repertoires in COVID-19. The protocol was immunoSEQ multiplex PCR, while the TCRdb copy is restricted to in-frame clones and leaves out a portion. The sample shows 220,000 or so clones, about 86% of them seen only once. Material: peripheral blood. The origin of this receptor is a woman aged 45-60 years with COVID-19, enrolled during active disease.

In nucleotides, the CDR3 is TGTGCCTGGACCCAGGGACAGGGGGGTGGCTACACCTTC. Translated: CAWTQGQGGGYTF. The chain has TRBV30 and TRBJ1-2; 11 nucleotides line up with TRBD1. The CDR3 has 13 amino acids. Per the germline V gene, CDR1 is GTSNPN and CDR2 is SVGIG (reference sequence). V shed 4 bases, J shed 7 bases, and the junction held 5 bases outside the gene matches.